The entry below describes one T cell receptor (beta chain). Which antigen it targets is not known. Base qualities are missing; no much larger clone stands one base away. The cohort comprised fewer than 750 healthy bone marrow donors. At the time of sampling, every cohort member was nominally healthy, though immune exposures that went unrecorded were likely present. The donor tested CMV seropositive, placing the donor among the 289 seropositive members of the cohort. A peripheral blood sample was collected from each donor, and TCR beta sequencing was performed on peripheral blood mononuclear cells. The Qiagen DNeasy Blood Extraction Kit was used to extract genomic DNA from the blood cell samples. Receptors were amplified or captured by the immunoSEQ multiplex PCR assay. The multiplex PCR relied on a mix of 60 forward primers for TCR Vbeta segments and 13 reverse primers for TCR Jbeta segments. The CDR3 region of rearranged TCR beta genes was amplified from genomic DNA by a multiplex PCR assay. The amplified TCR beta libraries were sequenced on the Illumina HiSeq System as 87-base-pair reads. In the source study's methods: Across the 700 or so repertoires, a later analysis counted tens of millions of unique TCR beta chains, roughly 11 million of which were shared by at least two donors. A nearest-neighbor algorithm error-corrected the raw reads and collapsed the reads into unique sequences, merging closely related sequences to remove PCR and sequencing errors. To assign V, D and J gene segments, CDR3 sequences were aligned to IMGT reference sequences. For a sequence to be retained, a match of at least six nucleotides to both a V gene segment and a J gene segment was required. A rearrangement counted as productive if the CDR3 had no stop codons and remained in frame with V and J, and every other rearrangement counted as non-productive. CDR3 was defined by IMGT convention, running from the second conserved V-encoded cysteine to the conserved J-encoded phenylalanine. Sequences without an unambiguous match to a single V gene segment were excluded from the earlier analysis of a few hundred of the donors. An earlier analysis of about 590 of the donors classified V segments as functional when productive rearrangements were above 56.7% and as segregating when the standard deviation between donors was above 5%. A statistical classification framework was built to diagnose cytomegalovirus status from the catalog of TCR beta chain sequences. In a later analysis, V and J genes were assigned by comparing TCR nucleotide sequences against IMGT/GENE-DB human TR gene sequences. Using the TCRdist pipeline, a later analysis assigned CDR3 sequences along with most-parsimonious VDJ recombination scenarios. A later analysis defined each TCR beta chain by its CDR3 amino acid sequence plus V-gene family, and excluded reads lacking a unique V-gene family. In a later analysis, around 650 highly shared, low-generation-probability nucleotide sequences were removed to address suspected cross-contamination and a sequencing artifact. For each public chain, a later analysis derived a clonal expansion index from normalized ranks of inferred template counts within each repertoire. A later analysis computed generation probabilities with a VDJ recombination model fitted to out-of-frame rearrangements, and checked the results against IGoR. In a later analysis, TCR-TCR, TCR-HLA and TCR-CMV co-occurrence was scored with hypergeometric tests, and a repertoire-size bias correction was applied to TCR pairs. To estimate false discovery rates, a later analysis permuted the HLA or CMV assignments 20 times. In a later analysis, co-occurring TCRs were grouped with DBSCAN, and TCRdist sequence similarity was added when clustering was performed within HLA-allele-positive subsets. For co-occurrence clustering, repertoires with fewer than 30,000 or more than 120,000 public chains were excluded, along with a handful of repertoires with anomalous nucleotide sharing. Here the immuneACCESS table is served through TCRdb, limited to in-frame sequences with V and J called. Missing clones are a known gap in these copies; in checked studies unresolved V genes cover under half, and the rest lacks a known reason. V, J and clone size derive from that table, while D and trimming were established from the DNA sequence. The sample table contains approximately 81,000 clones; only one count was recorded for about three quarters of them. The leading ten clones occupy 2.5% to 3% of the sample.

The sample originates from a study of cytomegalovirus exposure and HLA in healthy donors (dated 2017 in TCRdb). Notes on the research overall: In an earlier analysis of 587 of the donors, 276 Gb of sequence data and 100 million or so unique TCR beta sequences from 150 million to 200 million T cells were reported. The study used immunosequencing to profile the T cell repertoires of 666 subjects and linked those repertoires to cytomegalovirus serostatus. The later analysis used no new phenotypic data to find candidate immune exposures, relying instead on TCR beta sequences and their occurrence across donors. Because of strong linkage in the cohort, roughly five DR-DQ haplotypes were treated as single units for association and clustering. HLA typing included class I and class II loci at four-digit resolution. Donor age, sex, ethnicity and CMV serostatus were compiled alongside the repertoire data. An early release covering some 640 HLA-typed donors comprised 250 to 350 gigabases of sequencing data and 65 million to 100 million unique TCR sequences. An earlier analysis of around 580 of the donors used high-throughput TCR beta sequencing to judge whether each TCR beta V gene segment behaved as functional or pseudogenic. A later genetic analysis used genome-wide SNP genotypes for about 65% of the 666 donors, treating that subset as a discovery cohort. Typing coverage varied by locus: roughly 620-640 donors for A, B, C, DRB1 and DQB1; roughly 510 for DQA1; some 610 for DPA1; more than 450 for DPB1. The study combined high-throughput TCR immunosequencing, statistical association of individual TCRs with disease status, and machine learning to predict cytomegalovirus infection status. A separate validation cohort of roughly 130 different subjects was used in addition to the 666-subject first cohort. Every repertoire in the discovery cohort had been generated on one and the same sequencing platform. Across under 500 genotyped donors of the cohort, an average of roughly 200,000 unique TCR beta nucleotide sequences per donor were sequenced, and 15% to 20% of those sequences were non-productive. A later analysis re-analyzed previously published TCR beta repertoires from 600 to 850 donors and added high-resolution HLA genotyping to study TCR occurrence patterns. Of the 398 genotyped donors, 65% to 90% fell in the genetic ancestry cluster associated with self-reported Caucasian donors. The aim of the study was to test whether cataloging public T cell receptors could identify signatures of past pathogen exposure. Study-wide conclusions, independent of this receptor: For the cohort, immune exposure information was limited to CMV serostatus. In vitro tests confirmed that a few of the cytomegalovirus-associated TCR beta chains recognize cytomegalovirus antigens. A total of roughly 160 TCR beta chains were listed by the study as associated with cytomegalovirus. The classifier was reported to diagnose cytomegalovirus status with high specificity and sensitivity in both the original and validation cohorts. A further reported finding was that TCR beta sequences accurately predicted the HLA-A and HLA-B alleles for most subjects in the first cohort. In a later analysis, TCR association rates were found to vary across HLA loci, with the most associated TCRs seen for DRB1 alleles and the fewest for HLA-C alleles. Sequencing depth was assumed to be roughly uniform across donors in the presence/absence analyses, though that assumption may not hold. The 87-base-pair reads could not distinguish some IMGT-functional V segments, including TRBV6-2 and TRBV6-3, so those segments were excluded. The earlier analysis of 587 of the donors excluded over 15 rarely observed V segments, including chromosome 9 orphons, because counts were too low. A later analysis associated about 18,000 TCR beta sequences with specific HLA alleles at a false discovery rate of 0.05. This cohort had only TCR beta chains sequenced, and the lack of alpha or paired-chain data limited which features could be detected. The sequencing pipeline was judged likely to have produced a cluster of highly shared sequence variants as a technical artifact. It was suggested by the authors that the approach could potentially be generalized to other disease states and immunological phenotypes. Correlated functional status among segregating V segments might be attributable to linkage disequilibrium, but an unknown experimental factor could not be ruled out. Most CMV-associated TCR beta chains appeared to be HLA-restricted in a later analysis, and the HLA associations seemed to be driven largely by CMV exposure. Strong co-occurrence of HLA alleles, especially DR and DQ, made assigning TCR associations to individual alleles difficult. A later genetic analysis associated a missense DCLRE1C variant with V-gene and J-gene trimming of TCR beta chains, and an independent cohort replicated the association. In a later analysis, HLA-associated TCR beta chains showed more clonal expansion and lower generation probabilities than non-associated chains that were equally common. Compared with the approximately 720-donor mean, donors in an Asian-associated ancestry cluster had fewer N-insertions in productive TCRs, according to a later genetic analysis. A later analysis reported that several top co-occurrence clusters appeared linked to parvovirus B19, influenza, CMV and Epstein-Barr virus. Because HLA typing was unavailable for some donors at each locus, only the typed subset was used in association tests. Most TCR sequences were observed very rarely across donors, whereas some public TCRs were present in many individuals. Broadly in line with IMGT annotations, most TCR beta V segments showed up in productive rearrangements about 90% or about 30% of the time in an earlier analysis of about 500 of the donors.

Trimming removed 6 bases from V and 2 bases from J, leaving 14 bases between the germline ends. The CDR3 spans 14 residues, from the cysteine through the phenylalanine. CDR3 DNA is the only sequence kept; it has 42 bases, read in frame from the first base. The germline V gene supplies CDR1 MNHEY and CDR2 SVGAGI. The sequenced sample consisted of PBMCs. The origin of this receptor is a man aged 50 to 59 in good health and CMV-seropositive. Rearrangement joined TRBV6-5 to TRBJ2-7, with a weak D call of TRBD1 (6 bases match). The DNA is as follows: TGTGCCAGCAGAAGTCCGGGACAACCCTACGAGCAGTACTTC. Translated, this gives CASRSPGQPYEQYF.